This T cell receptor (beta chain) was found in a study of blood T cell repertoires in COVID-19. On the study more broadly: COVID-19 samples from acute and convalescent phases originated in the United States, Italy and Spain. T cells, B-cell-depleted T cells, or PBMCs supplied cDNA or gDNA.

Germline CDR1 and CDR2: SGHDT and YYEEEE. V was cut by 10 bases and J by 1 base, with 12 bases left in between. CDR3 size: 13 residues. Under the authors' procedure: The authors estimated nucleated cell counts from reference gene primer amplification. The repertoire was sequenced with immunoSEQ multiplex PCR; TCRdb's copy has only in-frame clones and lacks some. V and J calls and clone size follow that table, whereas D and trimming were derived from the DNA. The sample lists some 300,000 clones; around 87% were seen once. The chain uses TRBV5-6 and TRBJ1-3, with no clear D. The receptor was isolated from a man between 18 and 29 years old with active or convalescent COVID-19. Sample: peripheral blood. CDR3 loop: CASHHISGNTIYF. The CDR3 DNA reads TGTGCCTCCCATCACATTTCTGGAAACACCATATATTTT.